Shown below are 25 T cell receptor beta chains from a single sample sequenced in a study of metastatic and nonmetastatic thyroid tumors. TCRdb called clones again from the PCR reads with MiXCR. The table has 30,000 to 35,000 clones, under 40% seen once; the top ten hold about 16%. All patients were treatment-naive before thyroid surgery. The sequenced sample consisted of tumor tissue. The receptors stem from a female donor with papillary thyroid cancer or a benign thyroid nodule (not recorded which). Some clones in this sample may be carry-over from other donors' samples.

This chain connects TRBV9 to TRBJ1-6; D call uncertain. V was clipped by 1 base and J by 11 bases, with 7 bases between them. The germline gives CDR1 SGDLS, CDR2 YYNGEE. The CDR3 sequence is 12 residues long. CDR3 DNA sequence: TGTGCCAGCAGCGTATTAGGTGCACCCCTCCACTTT. Protein: CASSVLGAPLHF.

There are many counts of this clone. For the CDR3, the DNA is TGTGCCTGGATGGTAGCGGGAGGTGGTAGGGAGCTGTTTTTT. It codes for CAWMVAGGGRELFF. The chain joins TRBV30 to TRBJ2-2; 10 nucleotides match TRBD2. V trimming: 4 bases; J trimming: 9 bases; junction bases outside the gene matches: 8. From germline, CDR1 is GTSNPN and CDR2 SVGIG (reference sequence). CDR3 size: 14 residues.

The chain employs TRBV28 and TRBJ2-7, with a weak D call TRBD2 (5 bases). The CDR3 covers 12 residues. V was trimmed by 6 bases and J by 3 bases, leaving 9 bases between them. Per the germline V gene, CDR1 is MDHEN and CDR2 is SYDVKM. The CDR3 DNA reads as TGTGCCAGCAGCCTCGGACTCTACGAGCAGTACTTC. Its translation is CASSLGLYEQYF.

The chain carries TRBV6-1 and TRBJ2-6; D ambiguous. This CDR3 has 14 residues. V lost 5 bases and J lost 1, with 6 bases in between. In germline, CDR1 is MNHNS, CDR2 SASEGT. CDR3 in DNA: TGTGCCAGCAGTAAATTTTCTGGGGCCAACGTCCTGACTTTC. Translating gives CASSKFSGANVLTF.

This clone was seen only a few times. The V call is TRBV2, the J call TRBJ2-2; 7 bases fit TRBD1. CDR1 is SNHLY, CDR2 FYNNEI, per germline. There are 14 residues in the CDR3. V was pared by 7 bases and J by 2 bases, with 4 bases of the junction left unmatched. CDR3 nucleotides: TGTGCCAGCAAGGGGACAGTCAACACCGGGGAGCTGTTTTTT. This translates into CASKGTVNTGELFF.

There are a few counts of this clone. The rearrangement uses TRBV6-6 and TRBJ1-2; 9 bases map to TRBD1. CDR3 size: 15 residues. Germline loops: CDR1 MNHNY, CDR2 SVGAGI (reference sequence). With 7 bases clipped from V and 0 bases from J, the junction kept 6 bases outside the gene matches. DNA of the CDR3: TGTGCCAGCAAGACAGGGGGAAGTCCTAACTATGGCTACACCTTC. This gives the protein CASKTGGSPNYGYTF.

V gene TRBV7-6 combines with J gene TRBJ2-5; tentative D call: TRBD2 (6 bases). Germline values: CDR1 SGHVS, CDR2 FNYEAQ. V was pared by 4 bases and J by 2 bases, with 14 bases between. The CDR3 is 15 amino acids. The CDR3 is CASSWTGELQETQYF. In DNA, the CDR3 is TGTGCCAGCAGCTGGACGGGAGAGCTACAAGAGACCCAGTACTTC.

In this sample, this clone turned up a few times. This chain uses TRBV19 with TRBJ1-5, with D possibly TRBD1 on 5 matching bases. The V end was cut by 6 bases, the J end by 3 bases, with 12 bases between. Germline loops: CDR1 LNHDA, CDR2 SQIVND (reference sequence). The CDR3 has 14 residues. The CDR3 region is CASRGERVNQPQHF. CDR3 sequence (DNA): TGTGCCAGTAGAGGGGAGAGGGTCAATCAGCCCCAGCATTTT.

The V gene is TRBV5-1, the J gene TRBJ2-1; 7 nucleotides align to TRBD1. This CDR3 comprises 14 residues. Looked up from germline, CDR1 is SGHRS and CDR2 is YFSETQ. V gave up 5 bases and J gave up 3 bases; unmatched junction bases: 5. The CDR3 coding sequence is TGCGCCAGCAGTGCCGGGACAGACTACAATGAGCAGTTCTTC. Protein sequence: CASSAGTDYNEQFF. Complete variable domain (other parts from reference TRBV5-1 and TRBJ2-1): KAGVTQTPRYLIKTRGQQVTLSCSPISGHRSVSWYQQTPGQGLQFLFEYFSETQRNKGNFPGRFSGRQFSNSRSEMNVSTLELGDSALYLCASSAGTDYNEQFFGPGTRLTVL.

This clone showed up just a few times. V is TRBV7-2 and J is TRBJ1-2, with no clear D. From germline, CDR1 is SGHTA and CDR2 FQGNSA. The CDR3 is made up of 15 amino acids. Trimming removed 4 bases from V and 1 base from J, with 13 bases in between. The CDR3 spells CASSSSVVVNYGYTF. In DNA form, the CDR3 reads TGTGCCAGCAGCTCCTCAGTAGTCGTTAACTATGGCTACACCTTC.

The chain links TRBV12-5 to TRBJ2-2; no reliable D call. CDR1 and CDR2 (germline): LGHNT, FRNRAP. This CDR3 spans 12 amino acids. Trimming shortened V by 1 base and J by 7 bases, and 4 bases separated the two germline ends. The CDR3 DNA is TGTGCTAGTGGTTTGGAGGGCGGGGAGCTGTTTTTT. Amino acids: CASGLEGGELFF.

The CDR3: CASSARPSRDWAGNTIYF. CDR3 DNA: TGTGCCAGCAGCGCCCGTCCGTCCCGGGACTGGGCTGGAAACACCATATATTTT. The chain carries TRBV7-3 and TRBJ1-3, with D perhaps matching TRBD1 (5 bases). V was shortened by 5 bases and J by 2 bases, with 22 bases between the two germline ends. The CDR3 runs 18 residues. CDR1 is SGHTA and CDR2 is FQGTGA in the germline V gene.

Only a few counts were recorded for this clone. The chain carries TRBV19 and TRBJ2-7, with 10 bases that match TRBD1. CDR3 size: 15 residues. Germline-derived CDR1 and CDR2 are LNHDA and SQIVND (reference sequence). The V segment lost 5 bases and the J segment 6 bases; nucleotides outside the gene matches: 10. DNA of the CDR3: TGTGCCAGTAGTCCAAGGGACAGGGGTAGCCTCGAGCAGTACTTC. The encoded protein is CASSPRDRGSLEQYF.

V is TRBV10-3 and J is TRBJ2-2; TRBD1 matches 10 bases. V shed 8 bases, J shed 4 bases, and the junction held 7 bases outside the gene matches. CDR1 ENHRY and CDR2 SYGVKD come from the germline V gene. The CDR3 spans 15 residues. CDR3 sequence: CAISGDRGVTGELFF. CDR3 in DNA: TGTGCCATCTCCGGGGACAGGGGCGTCACCGGGGAGCTGTTTTTT.

This chain's CDR3 is CATSPGSGYGYTF. CDR3 sequence (DNA): TGTGCCACCAGTCCAGGGAGTGGCTATGGCTACACCTTC. V and J are TRBV24-1 and TRBJ1-2, with D possibly TRBD1 on 5 matching bases. Germline-derived CDR1 and CDR2 are KGHDR and SFDVKD. The CDR3 has 13 residues. V was trimmed by 6 bases and J by 4 bases, leaving 11 bases between them.

As concerns this clone: This may be a read error, as it is one base from a much larger clone. At the DNA level, this CDR3 is encoded by other sequences in the same sample as well. The genes are TRBV6-5 and TRBJ2-2, with unresolved D. Germline V gene sequence: CDR1 MNHEY, CDR2 SVGAGI. CDR3 length: 16 residues. Here the CDR3 reads CASSYDGGVDTGELFF. The CDR3 bases are TGTGCCAGCAGTTACGACGGTGGCGTCGACACGGGGGAGCTGTTTTTT.

V usage is TRBV12-5 and J usage is TRBJ2-7, with TRBD1 as a possible D gene (6 bases). The V end was cut by 6 bases, the J end by 10 bases, with 19 bases between. CDR3 length equals 13 residues. CDR1 and CDR2 (germline): LGHNT, FRNRAP. CDR3 coding DNA: TGTGCTAGTGGCGGGCAGGGGTCCCTCGGACAGTACTTC. Protein product: CASGGQGSLGQYF.

V and J are TRBV12-3 or TRBV12-4 and TRBJ1-3; D is unresolved. The CDR3 covers 14 residues. The ends were cut back, 3 bases at V and 0 bases at J, with 6 bases in the middle. The CDR3 nucleotides are TGTGCCAGCAGTTTGAGTTTCTCTGGAAACACCATATATTTT. Its translation is CASSLSFSGNTIYF.

The chain has TRBV29-1 and TRBJ1-1; weak D call: TRBD1 (6 bases). CDR1 is SQVTM and CDR2 is ANQGSEA in the germline V gene. The CDR3 runs to 13 residues. V dropped 4 bases and J dropped 2 bases, with 11 bases sitting between them. The CDR3 sequence: CSVAGQTNTEAFF. CDR3 DNA sequence: TGCAGCGTTGCAGGACAGACTAACACTGAAGCTTTCTTT.

V and J are TRBV20-1 and TRBJ1-5; no clear D gene. This CDR3 contains 14 residues. Germline loops: CDR1 DFQATT, CDR2 SNEGSKA (reference sequence). Trimming removed 4 bases from V and 0 bases from J, with 10 bases in between. The CDR3 spells CSAKGRYSNQPQHF. The CDR3 bases are TGCAGTGCTAAGGGTCGATATAGCAATCAGCCCCAGCATTTT.

CDR3 DNA sequence: TGTGCCAGCAGCTCTCAAGCCGGGGGGGCTGGGGCCAACGTCCTGACTTTC. Residues: CASSSQAGGAGANVLTF. V is TRBV9 and J is TRBJ2-6; 8 bases are shared with TRBD2. Trimming at V came to 4 bases and at J to 2 bases, leaving 8 bases not matched to a gene. Germline CDR1 reads SGDLS; CDR2 reads YYNGEE. This CDR3 has 17 amino acids. The variable domain in full, completed from reference TRBV9 and TRBJ2-6, reads DSGVTQTPKHLITATGQRVTLRCSPRSGDLSVYWYQQSLDQGLQFLIQYYNGEERAKGNILERFSAQQFPDLHSELNLSSLELGDSALYFCASSSQAGGAGANVLTFGAGSRLTVL.

This clone showed up just a few times. The J gene is TRBJ2-5, the V gene TRBV11-2; TRBD2 might be the D (6 bases). Between the trimmed V and J ends, which lost 1 base and 9 bases, there was a span of 18 bases. CDR1 is SGHAT, CDR2 FQNNGV, per germline. This CDR3 region has 15 residues. CDR3 in DNA: TGTGCCAGCAGCTTAGGTGGAGGGGACGGTCTTGCCCAGTACTTC. Translating gives CASSLGGGDGLAQYF.

This clone was counted many times. The chain combines TRBV12-3 or TRBV12-4 with TRBJ1-5; a possible D gene is TRBD1 (6 bases). This CDR3 region has 13 residues. V lost 1 base, J lost 9 bases, and 10 bases lay in between. The CDR3 region is CASSLDRAWPQHF. CDR3 bases: TGTGCCAGCAGTTTAGACAGGGCATGGCCCCAGCATTTT.

The chain is built from TRBV11-1 and TRBJ1-1, with 7 positions matching TRBD1. The CDR3 consists of 16 residues. The germline V gene has CDR1 SGHAT and CDR2 FQDESV (reference sequence). Trimming at V came to 5 bases and at J to 0 bases, leaving 9 bases not matched to a gene. The CDR3 DNA reads TGTGCCAGCAGCCACGGGACAGCCTACCTGAACACTGAAGCTTTCTTT. Amino acid sequence: CASSHGTAYLNTEAFF.

The J gene is TRBJ1-3, the V gene TRBV20-1; D uncertain. Germline V lookup: CDR1 DFQATT, CDR2 SNEGSKA (reference sequence). The V end was cut by 6 bases, the J end by 8 bases, with 17 bases between. CDR3 length equals 13 residues. The CDR3: CSARTPGMDTIYF. Here the CDR3 DNA reads TGCAGTGCGCGGACGCCGGGGATGGACACCATATATTTT.